A single sample is the source of the 5 T cell receptor beta chains below, sequenced in a study of blood T cell repertoires in COVID-19. TCRdb's table, derived via immunoSEQ multiplex PCR, lists solely in-frame clones and lacks some. The table shows some 220,000 clones, with 75% to 90% occurring only once. Sequencing was carried out using PBMCs or T cells enriched from blood (not recorded which). The receptors were sampled from a woman under 30 in a cohort exposed to, infected with or recovered from COVID-19 (not recorded which).

This chain uses TRBV19 with TRBJ1-2; TRBD1 matches 8 bases. Germline lookup yields CDR1 LNHDA and CDR2 SQIVND (reference sequence). The CDR3 consists of 15 residues. With V trimmed by 8 bases and J by 3 bases, 11 bases remained unmatched. CDR3 sequence: CASHPRDRFHYGYTF. The DNA for the CDR3 is TGTGCCAGTCACCCCCGGGACAGGTTCCACTATGGCTACACCTTC.

In its sample, this clone was seen once. This rearrangement joins TRBV5-1 to TRBJ2-5; a weak D match, TRBD2 (5 bases). Per germline, CDR1 SGHRS and CDR2 YFSETQ. Trimming removed 0 bases from V and 5 bases from J, with 14 bases in between. CDR3 size: 15 residues. CDR3 nucleotides: TGCGCCAGCAGCTTGGGTGAAGGAGGCTTGGAGACCCAGTACTTC. Encoded protein: CASSLGEGGLETQYF.

The chain uses TRBV7-9 and TRBJ1-1, with 10 positions matching TRBD1. Germline-derived CDR1 and CDR2 are SEHNR and FQNEAQ (reference sequence). Losses at the gene ends were 4 bases for V and 5 bases for J; bases not matched to a gene: 4. The CDR3 runs 14 residues. The CDR3 DNA reads as TGTGCCAGCAGCTCTCGGACAGGGGGGACTGAAGCTTTCTTT. Its translation: CASSSRTGGTEAFF.

This clone turned up a few times. The chain combines TRBV2 with TRBJ1-2, with 8 bases matching TRBD1. V gave up 6 bases and J gave up 8 bases; unmatched junction bases: 8. Germline-derived CDR1 and CDR2 are SNHLY and FYNNEI. CDR3 length equals 13 residues. The CDR3 loop is CASSGQGEDGYTF. Here the CDR3 DNA reads TGTGCCAGCAGCGGACAGGGTGAAGACGGCTACACCTTC.

This clone was picked up a small number of times. The chain combines TRBV28 with TRBJ2-1, with TRBD2 identical over 16 bases. CDR1 and CDR2 (germline): MDHEN, SYDVKM. The CDR3 runs 19 residues. Unmatched junction bases numbered 4, after V lost 2 bases and J lost 0 bases. The CDR3 spells CASSLAGLAGGSSYNEQFF. The CDR3 nucleotides read TGTGCCAGCAGTTTAGCGGGACTAGCGGGGGGGAGCTCCTACAATGAGCAGTTCTTC. Drawing the rest from reference TRBV28 and TRBJ2-1, the complete variable domain is DVKVTQSSRYLVKRTGEKVFLECVQDMDHENMFWYRQDPGLGLRLIYFSYDVKMKEKGDIPEGYSVSREKKERFSLILESASTNQTSMYLCASSLAGLAGGSSYNEQFFGPGTRLTVL.